This T cell receptor beta chain was sequenced during a study of naive and memory T cell subsets. The SP2 primer and nested alpha and beta constant region primers amplified ligated cDNA in four rounds. TCRdb recomputed calls from the 5' RACE reads with MiXCR, one row per CDR3 protein. The sample has more than 50,000 distinct CDR3 sequences; 7% to 8.5% are singletons. Overall study results and limits: TCR transcript changes with activation or differentiation may affect this RNA method.

TCR cDNA received a 3' ligated oligonucleotide that carried a UMI. RNA was extracted from around 2.7 ml of whole blood of healthy adults. Germline V gene sequence: CDR1 SQVTM, CDR2 ANQGSEA. With 4 bases clipped from V and 3 bases from J, the junction kept 5 bases outside the gene matches. The CDR3 runs 16 residues. This clonotype was counted between two and nine times. Its antigen remains unidentified. The V gene is TRBV29-1, the J gene TRBJ2-1, with 14 bases aligning to TRBD2. The TCR sequence derives from a male donor in good health. CDR3 in amino acids: CSVGGTSGSLYNEQFF. CDR3 nucleotides: TGCAGCGTTGGGGGGACTAGCGGGAGCCTCTACAATGAGCAGTTCTTC.